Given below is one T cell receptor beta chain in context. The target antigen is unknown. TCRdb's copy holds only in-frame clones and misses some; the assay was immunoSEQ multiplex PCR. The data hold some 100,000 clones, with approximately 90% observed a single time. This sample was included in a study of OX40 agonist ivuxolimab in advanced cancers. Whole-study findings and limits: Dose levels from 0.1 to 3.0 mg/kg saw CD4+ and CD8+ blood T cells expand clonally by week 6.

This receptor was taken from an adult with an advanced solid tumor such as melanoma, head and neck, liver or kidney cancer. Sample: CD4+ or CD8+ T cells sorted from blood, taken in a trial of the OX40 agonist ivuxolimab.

CDR3 residues: CASSYSASGRSEQYF. DNA of the CDR3: TGTGCCAGCAGTTACTCCGCTAGCGGGAGATCCGAGCAGTACTTC. The J gene is TRBJ2-7, the V gene TRBV6-5; 10 bases fit TRBD2. From germline, CDR1 is MNHEY and CDR2 SVGAGI. The CDR3 runs to 15 residues. The V gene end was trimmed by 0 bases and the J gene end by 6 bases; junction bases not matched to a gene: 5.